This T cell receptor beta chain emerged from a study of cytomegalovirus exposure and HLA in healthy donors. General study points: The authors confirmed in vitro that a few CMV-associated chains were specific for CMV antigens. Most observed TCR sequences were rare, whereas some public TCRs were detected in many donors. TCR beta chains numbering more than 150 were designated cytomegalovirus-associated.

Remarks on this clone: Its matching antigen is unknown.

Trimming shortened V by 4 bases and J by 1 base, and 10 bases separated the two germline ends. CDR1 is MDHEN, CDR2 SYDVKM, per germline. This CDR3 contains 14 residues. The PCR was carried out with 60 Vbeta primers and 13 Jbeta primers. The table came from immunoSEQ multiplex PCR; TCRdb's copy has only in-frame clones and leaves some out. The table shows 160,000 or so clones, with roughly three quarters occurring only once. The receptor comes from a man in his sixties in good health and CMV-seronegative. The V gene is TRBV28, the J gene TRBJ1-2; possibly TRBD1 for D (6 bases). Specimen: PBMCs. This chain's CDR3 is CASSSGQRNYGYTF. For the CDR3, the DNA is TGTGCCAGCAGTTCGGGACAACGTAACTATGGCTACACCTTC.